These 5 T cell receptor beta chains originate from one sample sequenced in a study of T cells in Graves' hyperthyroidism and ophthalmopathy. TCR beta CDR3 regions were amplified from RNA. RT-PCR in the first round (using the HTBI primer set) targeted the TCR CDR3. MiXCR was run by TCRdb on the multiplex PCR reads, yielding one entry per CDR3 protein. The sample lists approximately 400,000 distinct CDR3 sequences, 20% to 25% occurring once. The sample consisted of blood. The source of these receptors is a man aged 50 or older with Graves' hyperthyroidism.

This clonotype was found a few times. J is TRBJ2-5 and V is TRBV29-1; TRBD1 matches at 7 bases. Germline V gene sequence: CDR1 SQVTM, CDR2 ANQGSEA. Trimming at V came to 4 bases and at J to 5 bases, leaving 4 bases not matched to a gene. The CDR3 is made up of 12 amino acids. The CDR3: CSVVRGQETQYF. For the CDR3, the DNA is TGCAGCGTTGTGAGGGGGCAGGAGACCCAGTACTTC.

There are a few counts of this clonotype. Here the CDR3 DNA reads TGTGCCAGCAGTCCCCGGGACAGCTCCTACAATGAGCAGTTCTTC. Translating it yields CASSPRDSSYNEQFF. This chain links TRBV6-1 with TRBJ2-1, with 7 bases identical to TRBD1. J was trimmed by 0 bases and V by 5 bases; bases with no gene match: 4. The germline V gene encodes CDR1 MNHNS and CDR2 SASEGT. This CDR3 has 15 residues.

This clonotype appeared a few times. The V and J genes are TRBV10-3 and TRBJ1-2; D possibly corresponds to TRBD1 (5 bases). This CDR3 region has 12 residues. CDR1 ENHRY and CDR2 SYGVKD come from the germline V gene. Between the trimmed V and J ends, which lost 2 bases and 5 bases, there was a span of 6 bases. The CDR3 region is CAISEGAYGYTF. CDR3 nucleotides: TGTGCCATCAGTGAGGGGGCGTATGGCTACACCTTC.

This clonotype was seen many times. In DNA, the CDR3 is TGTGCCAGCAGCTCCGGGACCAGAGACGCTAGCTCCTACAATGAGCAGTTCTTC. Its protein product is CASSSGTRDASSYNEQFF. The rearrangement links TRBV7-2 to TRBJ2-1; D might be TRBD1 or TRBD2, each matching 5 bases. Germline V lookup: CDR1 SGHTA, CDR2 FQGNSA. Between the trimmed V and J ends, which lost 4 bases and 0 bases, there was a span of 19 bases. The CDR3 covers 18 residues.

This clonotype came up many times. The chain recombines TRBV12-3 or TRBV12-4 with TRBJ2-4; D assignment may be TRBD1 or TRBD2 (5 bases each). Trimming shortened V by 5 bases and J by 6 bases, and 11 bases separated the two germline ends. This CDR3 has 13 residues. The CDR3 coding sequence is TGTGCCAGCAGTGGGACGGGACCAAACATTCAGTACTTC. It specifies CASSGTGPNIQYF.